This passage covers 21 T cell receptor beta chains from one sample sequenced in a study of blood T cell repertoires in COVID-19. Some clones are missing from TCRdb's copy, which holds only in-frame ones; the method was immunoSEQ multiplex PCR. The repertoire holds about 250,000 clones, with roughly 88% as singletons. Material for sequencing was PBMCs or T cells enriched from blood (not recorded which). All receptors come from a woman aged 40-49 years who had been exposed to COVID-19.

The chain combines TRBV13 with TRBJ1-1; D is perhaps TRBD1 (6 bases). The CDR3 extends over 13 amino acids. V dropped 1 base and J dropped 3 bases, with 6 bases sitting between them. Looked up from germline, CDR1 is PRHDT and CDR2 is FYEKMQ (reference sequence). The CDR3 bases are TGTGCCAGCAGCTTAGCAGGGGACACTGAAGCTTTCTTT. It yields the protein CASSLAGDTEAFF.

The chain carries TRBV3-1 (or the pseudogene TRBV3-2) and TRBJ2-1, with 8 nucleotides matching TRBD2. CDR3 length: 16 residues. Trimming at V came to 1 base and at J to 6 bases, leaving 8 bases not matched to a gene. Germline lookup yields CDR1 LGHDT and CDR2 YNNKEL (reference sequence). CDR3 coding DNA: TGTGCCAGCAGCCAAGCTAGGGGGACTAGGAGCAATGAGCAGTTCTTC. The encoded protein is CASSQARGTRSNEQFF.

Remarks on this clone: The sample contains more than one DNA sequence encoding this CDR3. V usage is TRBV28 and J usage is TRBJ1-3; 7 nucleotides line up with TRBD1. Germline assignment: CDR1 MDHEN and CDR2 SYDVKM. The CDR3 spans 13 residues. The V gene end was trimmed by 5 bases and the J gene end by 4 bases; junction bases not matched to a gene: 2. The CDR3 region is CASSLGQGNTIYF. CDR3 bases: TGTGCCAGCAGTCTGGGACAGGGAAACACCATATATTTT.

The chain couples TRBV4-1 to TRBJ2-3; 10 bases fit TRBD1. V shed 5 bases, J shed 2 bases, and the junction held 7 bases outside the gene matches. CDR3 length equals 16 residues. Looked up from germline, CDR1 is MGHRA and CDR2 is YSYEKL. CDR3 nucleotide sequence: TGCGCCAGCAGCTACCGGGACAGGGGTTCCACAGATACGCAGTATTTT. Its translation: CASSYRDRGSTDTQYF.

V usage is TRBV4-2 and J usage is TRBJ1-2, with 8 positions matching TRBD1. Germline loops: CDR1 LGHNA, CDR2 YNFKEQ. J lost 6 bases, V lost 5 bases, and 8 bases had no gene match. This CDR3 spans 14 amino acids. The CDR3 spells CASSYQGAGDGYTF. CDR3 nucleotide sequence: TGTGCCAGCAGCTATCAGGGGGCAGGGGATGGCTACACCTTC.

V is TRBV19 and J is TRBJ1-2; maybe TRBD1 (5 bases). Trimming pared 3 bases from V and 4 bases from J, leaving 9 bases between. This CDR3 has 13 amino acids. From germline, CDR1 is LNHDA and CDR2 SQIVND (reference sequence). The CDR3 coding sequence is TGTGCCAGTAGTATGCAGGGTTCCTATGGCTACACCTTC. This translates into CASSMQGSYGYTF.

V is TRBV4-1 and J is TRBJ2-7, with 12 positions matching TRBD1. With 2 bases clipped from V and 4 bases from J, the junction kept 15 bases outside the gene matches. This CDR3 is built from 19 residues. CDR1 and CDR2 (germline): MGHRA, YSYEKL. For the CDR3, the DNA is TGCGCCAGCAGCCAAAAAGTGGGGGCCCCGGGACAGGGGGCTTACGAGCAGTACTTC. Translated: CASSQKVGAPGQGAYEQYF.

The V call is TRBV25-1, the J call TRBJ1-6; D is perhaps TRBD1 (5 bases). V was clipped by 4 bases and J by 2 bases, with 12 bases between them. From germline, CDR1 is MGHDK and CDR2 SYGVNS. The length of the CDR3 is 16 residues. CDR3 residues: CASSVGAATYNSPLHF. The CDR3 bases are TGTGCCAGCAGTGTAGGGGCAGCGACCTATAATTCACCCCTCCACTTT.

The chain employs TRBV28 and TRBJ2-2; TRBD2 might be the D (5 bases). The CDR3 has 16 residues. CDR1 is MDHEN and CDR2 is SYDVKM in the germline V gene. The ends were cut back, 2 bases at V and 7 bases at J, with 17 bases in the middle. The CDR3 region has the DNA TGTGCCAGCAGTTTAGTCGGGGTTAGCGTGGACGGGGAGCTGTTTTTT. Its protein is CASSLVGVSVDGELFF.

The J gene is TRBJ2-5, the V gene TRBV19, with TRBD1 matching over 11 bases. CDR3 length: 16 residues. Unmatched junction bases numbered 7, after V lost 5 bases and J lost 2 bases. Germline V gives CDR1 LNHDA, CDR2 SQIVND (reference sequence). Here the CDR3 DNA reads TGTGCCAGTAGTCCCAGGACAGGGGGCCGGCAAGAGACCCAGTACTTC. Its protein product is CASSPRTGGRQETQYF.

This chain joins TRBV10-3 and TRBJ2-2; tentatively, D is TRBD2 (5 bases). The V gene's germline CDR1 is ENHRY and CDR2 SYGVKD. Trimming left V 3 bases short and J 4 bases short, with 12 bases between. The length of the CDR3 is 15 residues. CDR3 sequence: CAISDPSAGTGELFF. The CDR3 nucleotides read TGTGCCATCAGTGATCCCTCGGCGGGCACCGGGGAGCTGTTTTTT.

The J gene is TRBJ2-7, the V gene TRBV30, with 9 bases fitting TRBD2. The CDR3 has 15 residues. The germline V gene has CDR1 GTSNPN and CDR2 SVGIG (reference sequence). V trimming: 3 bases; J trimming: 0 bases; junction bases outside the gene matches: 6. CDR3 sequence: CAWSCTSGLSYEQYV. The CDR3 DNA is TGTGCCTGGAGCTGCACTAGCGGGCTCTCCTACGAGCAGTACGTC.

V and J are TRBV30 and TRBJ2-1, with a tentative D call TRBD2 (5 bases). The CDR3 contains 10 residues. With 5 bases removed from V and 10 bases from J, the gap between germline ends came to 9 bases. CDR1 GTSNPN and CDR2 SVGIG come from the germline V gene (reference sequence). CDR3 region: CAWGPGEQFF. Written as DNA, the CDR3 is TGTGCCTGGGGGCCGGGGGAGCAGTTCTTC.

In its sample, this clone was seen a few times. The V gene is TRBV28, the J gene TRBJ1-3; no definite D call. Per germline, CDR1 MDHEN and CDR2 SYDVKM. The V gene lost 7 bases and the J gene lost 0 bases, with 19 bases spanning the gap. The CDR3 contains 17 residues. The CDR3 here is CASTPPGTATSGNTIYF. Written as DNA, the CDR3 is TGTGCCAGCACCCCCCCGGGAACCGCCACCTCTGGAAACACCATATATTTT.

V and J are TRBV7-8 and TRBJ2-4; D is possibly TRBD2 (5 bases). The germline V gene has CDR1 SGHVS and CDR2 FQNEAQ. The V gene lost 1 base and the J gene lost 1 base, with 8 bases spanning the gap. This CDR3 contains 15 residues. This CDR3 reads CASSLGSGAKNIQYF. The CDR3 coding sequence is TGTGCCAGCAGCTTAGGGTCGGGGGCCAAAAACATTCAGTACTTC. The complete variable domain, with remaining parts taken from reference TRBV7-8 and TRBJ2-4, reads GAGVSQSPRYKVAKRGQDVALRCDPISGHVSLFWYQQALGQGPEFLTYFQNEAQLDKSGLPSDRFFAERPEGSVSTLKIQRTQQEDSAVYLCASSLGSGAKNIQYFGAGTRLSVL.

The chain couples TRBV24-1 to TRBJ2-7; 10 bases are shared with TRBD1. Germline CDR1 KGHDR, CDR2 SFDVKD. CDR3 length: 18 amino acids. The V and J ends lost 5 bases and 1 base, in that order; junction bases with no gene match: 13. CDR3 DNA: TGTGCCACCAGTGTTAAACCGGGACAGGGGCCGGAGTCCTACGAGCAGTACGTC. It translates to CATSVKPGQGPESYEQYV.

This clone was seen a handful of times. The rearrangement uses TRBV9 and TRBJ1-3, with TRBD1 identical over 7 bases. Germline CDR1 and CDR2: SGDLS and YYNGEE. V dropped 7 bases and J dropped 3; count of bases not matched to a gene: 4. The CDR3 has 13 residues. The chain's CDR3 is CASSRGDGNTIYF. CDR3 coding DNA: TGTGCCAGCTCCAGGGGGGATGGAAACACCATATATTTT.

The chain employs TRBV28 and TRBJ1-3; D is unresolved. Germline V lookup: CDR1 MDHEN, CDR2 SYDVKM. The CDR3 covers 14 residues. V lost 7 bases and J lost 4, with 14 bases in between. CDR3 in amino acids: CASTRPAGGNTIYF. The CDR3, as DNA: TGTGCCAGCACCAGGCCGGCCGGCGGAAACACCATATATTTT. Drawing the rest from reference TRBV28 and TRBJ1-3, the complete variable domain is DVKVTQSSRYLVKRTGEKVFLECVQDMDHENMFWYRQDPGLGLRLIYFSYDVKMKEKGDIPEGYSVSREKKERFSLILESASTNQTSMYLCASTRPAGGNTIYFGEGSWLTVV.

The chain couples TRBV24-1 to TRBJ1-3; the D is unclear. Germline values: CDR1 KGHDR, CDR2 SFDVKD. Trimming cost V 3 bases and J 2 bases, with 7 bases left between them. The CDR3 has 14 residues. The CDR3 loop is CATSDQKTGNTIYF. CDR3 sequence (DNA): TGTGCCACCAGTGATCAAAAAACTGGAAACACCATATATTTT.

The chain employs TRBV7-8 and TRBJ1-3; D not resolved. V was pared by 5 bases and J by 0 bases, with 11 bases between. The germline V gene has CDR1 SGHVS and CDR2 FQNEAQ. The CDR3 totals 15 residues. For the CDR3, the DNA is TGTGCCAGCAGCCCACCGGCTAGCTCTGGAAACACCATATATTTT. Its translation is CASSPPASSGNTIYF.

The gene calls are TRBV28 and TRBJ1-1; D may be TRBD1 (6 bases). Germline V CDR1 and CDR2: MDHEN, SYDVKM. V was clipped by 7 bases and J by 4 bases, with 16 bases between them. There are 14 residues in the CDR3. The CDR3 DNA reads TGTGCCAGCAAATCACCTACAGGGTCCACTGAAGCTTTCTTT. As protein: CASKSPTGSTEAFF.